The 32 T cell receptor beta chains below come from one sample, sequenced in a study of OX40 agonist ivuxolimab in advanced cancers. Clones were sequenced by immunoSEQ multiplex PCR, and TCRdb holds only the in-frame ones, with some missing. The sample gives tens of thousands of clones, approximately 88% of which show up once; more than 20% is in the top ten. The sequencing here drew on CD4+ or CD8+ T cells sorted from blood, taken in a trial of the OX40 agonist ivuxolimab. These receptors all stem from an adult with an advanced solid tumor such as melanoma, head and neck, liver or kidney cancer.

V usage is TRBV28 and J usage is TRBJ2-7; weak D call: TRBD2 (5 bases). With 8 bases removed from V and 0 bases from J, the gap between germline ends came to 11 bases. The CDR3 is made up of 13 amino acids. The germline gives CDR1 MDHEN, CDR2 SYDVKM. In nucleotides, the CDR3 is TGTGCCAGCGTCGACGGGATCTCCTACGAGCAGTACTTC. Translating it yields CASVDGISYEQYF. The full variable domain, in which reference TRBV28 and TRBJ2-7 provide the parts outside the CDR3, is DVKVTQSSRYLVKRTGEKVFLECVQDMDHENMFWYRQDPGLGLRLIYFSYDVKMKEKGDIPEGYSVSREKKERFSLILESASTNQTSMYLCASVDGISYEQYFGPGTRLTVT.

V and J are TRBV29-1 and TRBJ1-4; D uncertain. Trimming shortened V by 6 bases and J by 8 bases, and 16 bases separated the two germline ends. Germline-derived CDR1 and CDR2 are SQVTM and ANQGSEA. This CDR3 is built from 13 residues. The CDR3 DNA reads TGCAGCGTACTGTCTTCGGACTCCGAAAAACTGTTTTTT. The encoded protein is CSVLSSDSEKLFF.

DNA for the CDR3: TGTGCCAGCAGCACGAGACCATATGGCTACACCTTC. Residues: CASSTRPYGYTF. V is TRBV7-6 and J is TRBJ1-2, with D unclear. The CDR3 runs to 12 residues. V lost 5 bases and J 5 bases, leaving 9 bases between the germline ends. From germline, CDR1 is SGHVS and CDR2 FNYEAQ.

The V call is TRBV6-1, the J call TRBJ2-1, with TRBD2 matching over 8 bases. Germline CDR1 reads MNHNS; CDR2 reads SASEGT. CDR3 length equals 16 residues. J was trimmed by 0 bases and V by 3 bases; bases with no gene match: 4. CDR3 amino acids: CASSDLAGSSYNEQFF. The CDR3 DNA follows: TGTGCCAGCAGTGATTTAGCGGGAAGCTCCTACAATGAGCAGTTCTTC.

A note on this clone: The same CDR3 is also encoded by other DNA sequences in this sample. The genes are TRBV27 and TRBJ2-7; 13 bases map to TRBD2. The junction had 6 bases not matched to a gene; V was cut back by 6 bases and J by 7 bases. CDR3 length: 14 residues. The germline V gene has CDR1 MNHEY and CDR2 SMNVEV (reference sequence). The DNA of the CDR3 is TGTGCCAGCAGACTAGCGGGAGGGCCGGGAGAGCAGTACTTC. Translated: CASRLAGGPGEQYF.

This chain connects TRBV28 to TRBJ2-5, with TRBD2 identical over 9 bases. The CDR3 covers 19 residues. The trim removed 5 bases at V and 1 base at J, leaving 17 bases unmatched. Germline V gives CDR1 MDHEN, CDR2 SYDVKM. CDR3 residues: CASSPRTAGTSSTQETQYF. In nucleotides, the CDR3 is TGTGCCAGCAGTCCTCGGACGGCTGGGACTAGCTCGACCCAAGAGACCCAGTACTTC.

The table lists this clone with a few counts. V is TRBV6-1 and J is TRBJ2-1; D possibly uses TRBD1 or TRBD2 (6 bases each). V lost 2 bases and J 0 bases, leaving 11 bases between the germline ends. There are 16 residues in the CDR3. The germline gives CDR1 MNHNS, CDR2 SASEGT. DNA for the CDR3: TGTGCCAGCAGTGAATTAAAGGGGGGCTCCTACAATGAGCAGTTCTTC. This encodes CASSELKGGSYNEQFF.

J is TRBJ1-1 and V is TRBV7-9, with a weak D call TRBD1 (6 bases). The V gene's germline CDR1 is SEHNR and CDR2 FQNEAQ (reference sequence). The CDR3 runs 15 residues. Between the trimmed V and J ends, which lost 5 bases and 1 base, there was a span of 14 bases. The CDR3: CASSREGGKNTEAFF. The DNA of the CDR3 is TGTGCCAGCAGCCGAGAGGGGGGGAAGAACACTGAAGCTTTCTTT.

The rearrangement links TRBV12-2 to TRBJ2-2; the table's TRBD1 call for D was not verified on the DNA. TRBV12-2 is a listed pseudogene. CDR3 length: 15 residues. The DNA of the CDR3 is TGTGCAAGTCGCCCAGACAGGGGGCACACCGGGGAGCTGTTTTTT. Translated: CASRPDRGHTGELFF.

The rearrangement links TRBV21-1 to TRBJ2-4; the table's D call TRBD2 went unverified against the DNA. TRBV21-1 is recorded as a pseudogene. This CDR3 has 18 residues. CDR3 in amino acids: CASRTSGSEGNTKNIQYF. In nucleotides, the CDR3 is TGTGCCAGCAGGACTAGCGGGAGCGAAGGGAATACTAAAAACATTCAGTACTTC.

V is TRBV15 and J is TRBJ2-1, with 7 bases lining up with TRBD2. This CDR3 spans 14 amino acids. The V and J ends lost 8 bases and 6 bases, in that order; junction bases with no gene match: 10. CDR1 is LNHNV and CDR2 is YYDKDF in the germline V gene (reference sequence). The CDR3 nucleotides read TGTGCCACCGCCCGGGACCTAGCGGTCAATGAGCAGTTCTTC. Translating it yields CATARDLAVNEQFF.

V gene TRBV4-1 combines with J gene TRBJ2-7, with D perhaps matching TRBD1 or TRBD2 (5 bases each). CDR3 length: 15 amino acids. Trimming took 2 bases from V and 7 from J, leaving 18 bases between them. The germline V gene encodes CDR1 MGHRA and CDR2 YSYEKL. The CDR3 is CASSQMGMGVREQYF. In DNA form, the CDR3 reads TGCGCCAGCAGCCAAATGGGGATGGGGGTGCGGGAGCAGTACTTC.

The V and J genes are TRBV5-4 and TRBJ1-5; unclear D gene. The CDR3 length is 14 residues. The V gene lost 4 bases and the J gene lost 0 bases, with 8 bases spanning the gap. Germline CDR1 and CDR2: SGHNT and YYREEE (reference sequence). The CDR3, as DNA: TGTGCCAGCAGCCCTGGAGGTAGCAATCAGCCCCAGCATTTT. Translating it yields CASSPGGSNQPQHF.

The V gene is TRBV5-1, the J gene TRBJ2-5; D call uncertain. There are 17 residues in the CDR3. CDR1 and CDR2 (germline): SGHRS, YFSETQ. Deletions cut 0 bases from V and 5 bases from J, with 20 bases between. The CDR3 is CASSLDLGISFTETQYF. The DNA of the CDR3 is TGCGCCAGCAGCTTGGATTTGGGGATCTCATTTACGGAGACCCAGTACTTC. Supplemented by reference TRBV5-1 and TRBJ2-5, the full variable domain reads KAGVTQTPRYLIKTRGQQVTLSCSPISGHRSVSWYQQTPGQGLQFLFEYFSETQRNKGNFPGRFSGRQFSNSRSEMNVSTLELGDSALYLCASSLDLGISFTETQYFGPGTRLLVL.

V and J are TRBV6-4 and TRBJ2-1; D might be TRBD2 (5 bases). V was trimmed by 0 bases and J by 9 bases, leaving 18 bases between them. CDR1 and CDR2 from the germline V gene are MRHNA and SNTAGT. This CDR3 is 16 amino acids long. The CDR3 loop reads CASSDSIGGGRSEQFF. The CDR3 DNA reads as TGTGCCAGCAGTGACTCGATAGGAGGCGGCCGGTCTGAGCAGTTCTTC.

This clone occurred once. The CDR3 nucleotides are TGTGCCAGCAGGGACGCCGATGGAGGGGTTTCCTCTGGGGCCAACGTCCTGACTTTC. Residues: CASRDADGGVSSGANVLTF. The chain has TRBV7-9 and TRBJ2-6; D is perhaps TRBD2 (6 bases). V lost 6 bases to trimming and J lost 0 bases, with 21 bases between them. Looked up from germline, CDR1 is SEHNR and CDR2 is FQNEAQ (reference sequence). The CDR3 spans 19 residues.

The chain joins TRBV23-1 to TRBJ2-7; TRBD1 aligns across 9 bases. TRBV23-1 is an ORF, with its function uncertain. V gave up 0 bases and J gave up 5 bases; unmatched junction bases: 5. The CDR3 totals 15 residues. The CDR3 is CASSQSGTGNHEQYF. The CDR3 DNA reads TGCGCCAGCAGTCAATCGGGGACAGGGAACCACGAGCAGTACTTC.

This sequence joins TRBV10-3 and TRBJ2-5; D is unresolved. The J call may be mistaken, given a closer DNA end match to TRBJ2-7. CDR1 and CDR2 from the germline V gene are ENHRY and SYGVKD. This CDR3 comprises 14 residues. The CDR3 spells CAITRSLYSYEQYF. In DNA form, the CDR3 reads TGTGCCATCACTAGATCGCTTTACTCCTACGAGCAGTACTTC.

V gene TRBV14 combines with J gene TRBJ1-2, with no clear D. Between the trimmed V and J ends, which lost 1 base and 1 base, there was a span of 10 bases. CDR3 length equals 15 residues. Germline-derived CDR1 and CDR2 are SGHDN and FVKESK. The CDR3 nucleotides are TGTGCCAGCAGCCAAGGGTTCGACGTTAACTATGGCTACACCTTC. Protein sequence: CASSQGFDVNYGYTF.

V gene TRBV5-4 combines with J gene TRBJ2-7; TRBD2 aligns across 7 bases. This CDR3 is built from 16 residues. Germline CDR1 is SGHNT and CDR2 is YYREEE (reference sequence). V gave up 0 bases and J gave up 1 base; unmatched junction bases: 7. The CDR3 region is CASSLAGGGRSYEQYF. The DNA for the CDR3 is TGTGCCAGCAGCTTGGCCGGGGGAGGGCGATCCTACGAGCAGTACTTC.

The CDR3 region is CASSLLAGGEQYF. The DNA of the CDR3 is TGTGCCAGCAGCTTACTAGCGGGAGGGGAGCAGTACTTC. The J gene is TRBJ2-7, the V gene TRBV11-2, with TRBD2 matching over 12 bases. V gave up 2 bases and J gave up 7 bases; unmatched junction bases: 0. CDR3 size: 13 residues. Germline V gene lookup returns CDR1 SGHAT and CDR2 FQNNGV.

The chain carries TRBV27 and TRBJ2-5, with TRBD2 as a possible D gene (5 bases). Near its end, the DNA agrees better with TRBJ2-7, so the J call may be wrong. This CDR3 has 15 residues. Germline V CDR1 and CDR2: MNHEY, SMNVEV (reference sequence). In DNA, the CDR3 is TGTGCCAGCAGTTTTGAGGGTAGCGTGGCCTACGAGCAGTACTTC. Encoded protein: CASSFEGSVAYEQYF.

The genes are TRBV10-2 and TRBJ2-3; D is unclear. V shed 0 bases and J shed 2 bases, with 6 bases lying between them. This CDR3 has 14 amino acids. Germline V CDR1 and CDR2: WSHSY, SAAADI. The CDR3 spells CASSESHLTDTQYF. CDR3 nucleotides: TGCGCCAGCAGTGAGTCACACCTCACAGATACGCAGTATTTT.

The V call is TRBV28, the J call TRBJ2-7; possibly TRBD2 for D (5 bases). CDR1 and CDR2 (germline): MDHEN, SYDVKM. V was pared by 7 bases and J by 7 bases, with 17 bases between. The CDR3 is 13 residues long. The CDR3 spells CASTGPGLGEQYF. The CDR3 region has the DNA TGTGCCAGCACCGGCCCGGGGTTAGGAGAGCAGTACTTC.

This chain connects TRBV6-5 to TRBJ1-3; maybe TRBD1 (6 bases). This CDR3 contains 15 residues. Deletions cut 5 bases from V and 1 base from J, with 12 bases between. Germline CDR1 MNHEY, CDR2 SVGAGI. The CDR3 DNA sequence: TGTGCCAGCAGTGGGGACAACACATCTGGAAACACCATATATTTT. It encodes CASSGDNTSGNTIYF.

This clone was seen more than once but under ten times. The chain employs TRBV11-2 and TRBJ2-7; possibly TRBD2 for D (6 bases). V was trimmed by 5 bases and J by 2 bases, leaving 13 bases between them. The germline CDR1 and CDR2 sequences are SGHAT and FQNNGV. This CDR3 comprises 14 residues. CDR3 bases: TGTGCCAGCAGCCCGCCGGGACTTCCCTACGAGCAGTACTTC. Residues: CASSPPGLPYEQYF.

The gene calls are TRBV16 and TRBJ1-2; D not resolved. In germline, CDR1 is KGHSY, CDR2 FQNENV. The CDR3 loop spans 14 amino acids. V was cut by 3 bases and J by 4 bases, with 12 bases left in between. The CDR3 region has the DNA TGTGCCAGCAGCCACCAAAGGAGCAGCTATGGCTACACCTTC. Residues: CASSHQRSSYGYTF.

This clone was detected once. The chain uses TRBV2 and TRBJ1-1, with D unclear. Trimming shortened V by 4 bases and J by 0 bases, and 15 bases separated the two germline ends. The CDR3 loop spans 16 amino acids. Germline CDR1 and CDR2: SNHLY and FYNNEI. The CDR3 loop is CASSADLQSMNTEAFF. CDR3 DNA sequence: TGTGCCAGCAGTGCCGACCTCCAGAGCATGAACACTGAAGCTTTCTTT.

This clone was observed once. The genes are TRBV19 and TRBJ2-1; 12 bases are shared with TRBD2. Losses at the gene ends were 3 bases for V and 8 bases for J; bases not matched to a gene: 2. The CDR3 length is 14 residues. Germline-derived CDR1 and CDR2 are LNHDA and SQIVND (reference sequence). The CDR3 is CASSMTSGSYEQFF. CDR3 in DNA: TGTGCCAGTAGTATGACTAGCGGGAGCTATGAGCAGTTCTTC.

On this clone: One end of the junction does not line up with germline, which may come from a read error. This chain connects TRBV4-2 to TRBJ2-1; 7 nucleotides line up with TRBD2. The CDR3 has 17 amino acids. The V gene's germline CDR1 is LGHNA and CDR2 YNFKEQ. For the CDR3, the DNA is TGTGCCATCAGCGAAAATCTAGCGGACCTCTCCTACAATGAGCAGTTCTTC. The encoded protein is CAISENLADLSYNEQFF.

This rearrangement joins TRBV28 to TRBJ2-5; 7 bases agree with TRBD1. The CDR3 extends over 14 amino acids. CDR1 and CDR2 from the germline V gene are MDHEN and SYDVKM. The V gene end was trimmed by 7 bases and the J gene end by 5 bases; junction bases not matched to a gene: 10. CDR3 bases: TGTGCCAGCACCTCATCCGGGACAGTGGAGACCCAGTACTTC. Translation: CASTSSGTVETQYF.

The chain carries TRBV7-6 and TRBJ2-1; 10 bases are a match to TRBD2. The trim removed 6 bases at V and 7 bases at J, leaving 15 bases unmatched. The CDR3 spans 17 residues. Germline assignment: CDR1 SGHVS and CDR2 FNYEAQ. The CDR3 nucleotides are TGTGCCAGCAGGCCAGAAAGGGGGGCTAGCGGGAGTAATGAGCAGTTCTTC. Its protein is CASRPERGASGSNEQFF.